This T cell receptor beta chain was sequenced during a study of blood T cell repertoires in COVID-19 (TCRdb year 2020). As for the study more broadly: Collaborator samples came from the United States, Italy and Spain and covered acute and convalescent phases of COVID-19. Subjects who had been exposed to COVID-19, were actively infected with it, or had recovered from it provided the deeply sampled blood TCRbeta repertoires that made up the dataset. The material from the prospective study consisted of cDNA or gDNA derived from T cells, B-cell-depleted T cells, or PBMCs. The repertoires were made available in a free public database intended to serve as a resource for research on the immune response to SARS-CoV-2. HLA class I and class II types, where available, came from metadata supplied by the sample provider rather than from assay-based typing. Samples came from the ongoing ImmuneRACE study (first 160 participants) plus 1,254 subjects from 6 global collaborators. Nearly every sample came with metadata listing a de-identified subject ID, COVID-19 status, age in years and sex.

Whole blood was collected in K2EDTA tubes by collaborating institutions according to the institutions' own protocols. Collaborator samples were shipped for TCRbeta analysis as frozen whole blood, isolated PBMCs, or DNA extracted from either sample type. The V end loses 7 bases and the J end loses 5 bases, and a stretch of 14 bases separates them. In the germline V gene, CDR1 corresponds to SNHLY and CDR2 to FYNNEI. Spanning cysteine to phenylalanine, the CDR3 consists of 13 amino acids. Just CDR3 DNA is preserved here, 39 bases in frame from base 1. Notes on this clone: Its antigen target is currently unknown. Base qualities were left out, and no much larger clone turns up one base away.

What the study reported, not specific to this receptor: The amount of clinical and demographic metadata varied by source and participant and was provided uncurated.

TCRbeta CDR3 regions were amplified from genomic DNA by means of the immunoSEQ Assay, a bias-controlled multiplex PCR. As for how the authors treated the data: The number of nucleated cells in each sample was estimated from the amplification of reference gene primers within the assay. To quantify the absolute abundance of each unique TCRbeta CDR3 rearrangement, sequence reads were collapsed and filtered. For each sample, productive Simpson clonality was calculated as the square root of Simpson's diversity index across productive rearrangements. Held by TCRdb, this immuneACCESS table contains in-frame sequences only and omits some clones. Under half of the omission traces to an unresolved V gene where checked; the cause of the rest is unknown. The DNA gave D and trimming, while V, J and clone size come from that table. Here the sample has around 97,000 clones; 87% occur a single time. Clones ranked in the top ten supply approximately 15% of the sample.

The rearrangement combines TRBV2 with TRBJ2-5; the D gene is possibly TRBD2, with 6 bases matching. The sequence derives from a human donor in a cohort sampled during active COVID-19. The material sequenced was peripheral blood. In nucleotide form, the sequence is TGTGCCAGCACGGAAACTAGCTGGGAGACCCAGTACTTC. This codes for CASTETSWETQYF. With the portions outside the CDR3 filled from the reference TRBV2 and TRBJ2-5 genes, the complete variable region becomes EPEVTQTPSHQVTQMGQEVILRCVPISNHLYFYWYRQILGQKVEFLVSFYNNEISEKSEIFDDQFSVERPDGSNFTLKIRSTKLEDSAMYFCASTETSWETQYFGPGTRLLVL.